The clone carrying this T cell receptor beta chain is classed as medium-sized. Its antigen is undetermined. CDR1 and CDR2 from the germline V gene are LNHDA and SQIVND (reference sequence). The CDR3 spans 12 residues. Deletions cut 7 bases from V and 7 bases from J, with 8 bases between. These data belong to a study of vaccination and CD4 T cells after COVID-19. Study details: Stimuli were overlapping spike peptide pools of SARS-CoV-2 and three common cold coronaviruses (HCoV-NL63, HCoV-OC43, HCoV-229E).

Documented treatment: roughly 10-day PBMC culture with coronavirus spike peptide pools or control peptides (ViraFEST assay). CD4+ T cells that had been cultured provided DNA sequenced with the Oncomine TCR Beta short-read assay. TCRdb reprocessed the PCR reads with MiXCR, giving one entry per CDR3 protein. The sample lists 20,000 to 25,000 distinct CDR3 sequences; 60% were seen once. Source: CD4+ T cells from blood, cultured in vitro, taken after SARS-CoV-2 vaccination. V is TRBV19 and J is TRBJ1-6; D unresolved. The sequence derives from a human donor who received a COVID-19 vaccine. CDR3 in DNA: TGTGCCAGTACCCTCGGAAATTCACCCCTCCACTTT. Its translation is CASTLGNSPLHF.